A selection of T cell receptor beta chains follows, all from one sample in a study of cytomegalovirus exposure and HLA in healthy donors. TCRdb keeps only in-frame clones here, not all; method: immunoSEQ multiplex PCR. The sample holds under 150,000 clones; 75% to 85% are singletons and the top ten take around 3%. Material: PBMCs. The receptors derive from a male donor in good health and CMV-seronegative. Each CDR3 is given with its conserved first and last residue. The order of the fields is J gene, clone size, D gene, V gene, CDR3 protein, CDR3 DNA. The D gene is left open where the match is weak. Clone size, where shown, is once, few, many, or a class for clones that have expanded.

J: TRBJ1-5
size: NA
D: TRBD1
V: TRBV19
CDR3: CASKPGGFNQPQHF
DNA: TGTGCCAGTAAACCAGGGGGTTTCAATCAGCCCCAGCATTTT

J: TRBJ2-7
size: NA
D: NA
V: TRBV6-1
CDR3: CASSEAPKDSDPSRYEQYF
DNA: TGTGCCAGCAGTGAAGCCCCTAAAGACTCGGACCCTAGCAGGTACGAGCAGTACTTC

J: TRBJ1-1
size: NA
D: NA
V: TRBV10-1
CDR3: CASTRGSATEAFF
DNA: TGCGCCAGCACTCGAGGTTCCGCCACTGAAGCTTTCTTT

J: TRBJ1-4
size: NA
D: NA
V: TRBV30
CDR3: CAWSDPGQNEKLFF
DNA: TGTGCCTGGAGTGACCCGGGACAAAATGAAAAACTGTTTTTT

J: TRBJ1-6
size: NA
D: TRBD1
V: TRBV19
CDR3: CASRRGPDNSPLHF
DNA: TGTGCCAGCCGGAGGGGGCCCGATAATTCACCCCTCCACTTT

J: TRBJ2-1
size: NA
D: TRBD1
V: TRBV9
CDR3: CASSVGFVRDRYNEQFF
DNA: TGTGCCAGCAGCGTAGGATTCGTGAGGGACAGATACAATGAGCAGTTCTTC

J: TRBJ2-2
size: NA
D: NA
V: TRBV19
CDR3: CASSIASGWTGELFF
DNA: TGTGCCAGTAGTATAGCCAGCGGGTGGACCGGGGAGCTGTTTTTT

J: TRBJ1-6
size: NA
D: TRBD1
V: TRBV7-9
CDR3: CASSRQGADSPLHF
DNA: TGTGCCAGCAGCCGACAGGGGGCGGATTCACCCCTCCACTTT

J: TRBJ2-1
size: once
D: NA
V: TRBV10-1
CDR3: CASSEDSYNEQFF
DNA: TGCGCCAGCAGTGAGGACAGTTACAATGAGCAGTTCTTC

J: TRBJ2-7
size: NA
D: NA
V: TRBV6-5
CDR3: CASRLGQGQSYEQYF
DNA: TGTGCCAGCAGGCTGGGCCAGGGGCAGAGCTACGAGCAGTACTTC